Presented here are 15 T cell receptor beta chains from one specimen sequenced in a study of shared clonotypes between healthy human individuals. Profiling relied on immunoSEQ multiplex PCR, and the TCRdb table lists in-frame clones only, not all of them. This sample has about 1 million clones; about four fifths occur once, and the top ten carry 0.5% to 0.6%. Sequenced sample: memory CD4+ T cells from PBMCs. Subset given: CD45RA-negative fraction. The receptor set was obtained from a man between 18 and 35 years old in good health. Some clones in this sample may be carry-over from other donors' samples.

This rearrangement joins TRBV5-1 to TRBJ2-3; 9 bases fit TRBD2. From germline, CDR1 is SGHRS and CDR2 YFSETQ. This CDR3 is 17 amino acids long. V trimming: 4 bases; J trimming: 1 base; junction bases outside the gene matches: 10. Written as DNA, the CDR3 is TGCGCCAGCAGCGTGCCCTTAGCGGGAGAGGGCACAGATACGCAGTATTTT. Translation gives CASSVPLAGEGTDTQYF.

The sample holds a few counts of this clone. The chain recombines TRBV25-1 with TRBJ1-1; perhaps TRBD1 as D (6 bases). From germline, CDR1 is MGHDK and CDR2 SYGVNS. V shed 7 bases and J shed 0 bases, with 12 bases lying between them. This CDR3 contains 14 residues. CDR3 protein: CASNKQGMNTEAFF. The CDR3 DNA is TGTGCCAGCAACAAACAGGGCATGAACACTGAAGCTTTCTTT.

The V call is TRBV28, the J call TRBJ2-5; D remains ambiguous. The CDR3 totals 13 residues. CDR1 and CDR2 (germline): MDHEN, SYDVKM. Trimming cost V 7 bases and J 5 bases, with 14 bases left between them. This CDR3 reads CASTSPDEETQYF. CDR3 nucleotide sequence: TGTGCCAGCACCTCGCCGGACGAGGAGACCCAGTACTTC.

The chain employs TRBV9 and TRBJ1-3; no definite D call. Germline V lookup: CDR1 SGDLS, CDR2 YYNGEE. The length of the CDR3 is 15 residues. Trimming left V 4 bases short and J 0 bases short, with 11 bases between. CDR3 bases: TGTGCCAGCAGCTATGCCCCCGGCTCTGGAAACACCATATATTTT. This codes for CASSYAPGSGNTIYF.

The chain links TRBV5-6 to TRBJ2-7; perhaps TRBD2 as D (6 bases). Germline CDR1 SGHDT, CDR2 YYEEEE. The CDR3 sequence is 13 residues long. V was cut by 2 bases and J by 6 bases, with 12 bases left in between. The CDR3, as DNA: TGTGCCAGCAGCTTCGGGGGTTCACTCGAGCAGTACTTC. Translation gives CASSFGGSLEQYF. Full variable domain (remainder filled in from reference TRBV5-6 and TRBJ2-7): DAGVTQSPTHLIKTRGQQVTLRCSPKSGHDTVSWYQQALGQGPQFIFQYYEEEERQRGNFPDRFSGHQFPNYSSELNVNALLLGDSALYLCASSFGGSLEQYFGPGTRLTVT.

For this clone: The identical CDR3 is also encoded by other nucleotide sequences in the sample. The V call is TRBV30, the J call TRBJ2-1; D may be TRBD2 (5 bases). Trimming took 0 bases from V and 7 from J, leaving 7 bases between them. The V gene's germline CDR1 is GTSNPN and CDR2 SVGIG (reference sequence). The CDR3 is 12 residues long. The CDR3 spells CAWSVLGNEQFF. The CDR3 DNA sequence: TGTGCCTGGAGTGTACTAGGGAATGAGCAGTTCTTC.

V is TRBV4-1 and J is TRBJ2-1; a possible D gene is TRBD2 (6 bases). Germline V gives CDR1 MGHRA, CDR2 YSYEKL. The CDR3 loop spans 17 amino acids. V gave up 1 base and J gave up 8 bases, with 21 bases separating them. The CDR3 protein is CASSQGRSSGGRHEQFF. The CDR3 DNA is TGCGCCAGCAGCCAAGGGCGGTCCTCCGGGGGTAGGCATGAGCAGTTCTTC.

Here the CDR3 reads CASSANTGELFF. The CDR3 DNA reads as TGTGCCAGCAGTGCGAACACCGGGGAGCTGTTTTTT. The gene calls are TRBV6-4 and TRBJ2-2; D gene unclear. Germline values: CDR1 MRHNA, CDR2 SNTAGT. Trimming pared 4 bases from V and 0 bases from J, leaving 0 bases between. The CDR3 length is 12 residues.

V and J are TRBV23-1 and TRBJ2-5; TRBD1 might be the D (5 bases). TRBV23-1 is noted as an ORF with a role that remains uncertain. The CDR3 sequence is 12 residues long. The V end lost 2 bases, the J end lost 9 bases, and 10 bases lay between the germline ends. DNA for the CDR3: TGCGCCAGCAGTCAACGACAGCCACCCCAGTACTTC. This translates into CASSQRQPPQYF.

This clone was recorded once. The chain recombines TRBV7-9 with TRBJ1-2, with TRBD1 identical over 7 bases. Trimming took 5 bases from V and 5 from J; bases not matched to a gene: 8. CDR3 length equals 14 residues. The germline gives CDR1 SEHNR, CDR2 FQNEAQ (reference sequence). As DNA, the CDR3 is TGTGCCAGCAGCCGAACGACAGGGAGTTATGGCTACACCTTC. Translating it yields CASSRTTGSYGYTF.

This clone was counted once. Other nucleotide sequences from this sample produce the same CDR3. This chain links TRBV18 with TRBJ2-7; 12 nucleotides line up with TRBD2. The CDR3 loop spans 14 amino acids. The V segment lost 3 bases and the J segment 4 bases; nucleotides outside the gene matches: 1. The germline CDR1 and CDR2 sequences are KGHSH and LQKENI. CDR3 loop: CASSPGTSGYEQYF. CDR3 bases: TGTGCCAGCTCACCTGGGACTAGCGGGTACGAGCAGTACTTC.

V and J are TRBV28 and TRBJ1-2; D is unclear. CDR1 is MDHEN, CDR2 SYDVKM, per germline. V was shortened by 2 bases and J by 4 bases, with 8 bases between the two germline ends. The CDR3 runs 13 residues. The DNA for the CDR3 is TGTGCCAGCAGTTTACCGGGCTTCTATGGCTACACCTTC. Residues: CASSLPGFYGYTF.

The chain recombines TRBV7-2 with TRBJ2-1; the D is unclear. The CDR3 is made up of 15 amino acids. The ends were cut back, 2 bases at V and 0 bases at J, with 8 bases in the middle. CDR1 and CDR2 from the germline V gene are SGHTA and FQGNSA. The chain's CDR3 is CASSLWVSSYNEQFF. The DNA for the CDR3 is TGTGCCAGCAGCTTATGGGTTAGCTCCTACAATGAGCAGTTCTTC.

The genes are TRBV5-1 and TRBJ1-1; D is perhaps TRBD1 (5 bases). Germline CDR1 is SGHRS and CDR2 is YFSETQ. This CDR3 has 15 residues. V was trimmed by 4 bases and J by 1 base, leaving 14 bases between them. The CDR3 bases are TGCGCCAGCAGCCCACGGGGGGTGGGGAACACTGAAGCTTTCTTT. It translates to CASSPRGVGNTEAFF.

This clone is a singleton in its sample. The chain is built from TRBV5-1 and TRBJ2-1, with a weak D call TRBD1 (5 bases). Germline V lookup: CDR1 SGHRS, CDR2 YFSETQ. The V and J ends lost 1 base and 6 bases respectively, with 14 bases between them. The CDR3 has 15 amino acids. The DNA for the CDR3 is TGCGCCAGCAGCTTGACAGGCCACAAAGGCAATGAGCAGTTCTTC. This codes for CASSLTGHKGNEQFF.